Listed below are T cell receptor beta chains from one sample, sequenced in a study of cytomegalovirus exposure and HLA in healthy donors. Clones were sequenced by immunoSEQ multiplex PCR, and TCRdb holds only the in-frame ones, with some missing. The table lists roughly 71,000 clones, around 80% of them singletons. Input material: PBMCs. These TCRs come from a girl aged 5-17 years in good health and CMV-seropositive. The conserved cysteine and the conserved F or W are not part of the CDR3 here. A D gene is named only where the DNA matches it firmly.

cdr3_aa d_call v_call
ASSPIRDNIRREQY NA TRBV18
ASSQGPETGEGYT TRBD1 TRBV4-1
ASSPTRPAGYGYT NA TRBV4-1
ASSPRTSGGSSYNEQF TRBD2 TRBV4-1
ASSLGQGGFGYT TRBD1 TRBV5-1
ASSLAPFGQGAYGANVLT TRBD1 TRBV7-6
ASSEGREGGLAKNIQY NA TRBV2
ASSQDVDRRETQY TRBD1 TRBV4-1
SVVRREPEETQY TRBD2 TRBV29-1
ASSYSGQGDGEQY TRBD1 TRBV6-6
ASSGQVSSTDTQY NA TRBV10-1
ASSRGGKEEKLF NA TRBV18
ASSLNTEAF NA TRBV2
ASRGQGMGGYT TRBD1 TRBV2
ASSSRGLTNTEAF NA TRBV7-9
ASSRRNRAGHRY NA TRBV19
SVGGLAKNIQY NA TRBV29-1